This TCR beta chain emerged from a study of blood T cell repertoires in COVID-19. Across the study: Samples representing acute and convalescent COVID-19 were sourced from the United States, Italy and Spain. From T cells, B-cell-depleted T cells, or PBMCs came the material, which was cDNA or gDNA.

CDR3 length: 13 residues. V lost 10 bases and J lost 1, with 13 bases in between. CDR1 is ENHRY, CDR2 SYGVKD, per germline. This clone was recorded only once. Authors' analysis steps: Counts of nucleated cells, estimated from reference gene primer amplification, were obtained. Sequencing used immunoSEQ multiplex PCR; TCRdb keeps in-frame clones, though not all of them. V and J calls and clone size are copied from that table; D and trimming were computed from the DNA. The sample holds roughly 130,000 clones, around 87% seen once. The rearrangement uses TRBV10-3 and TRBJ2-5, with D tentatively TRBD1 (6 bases). The receptor was derived from a woman aged 60-70 years with acute or convalescent COVID-19. Sequenced sample: peripheral blood. The CDR3 DNA reads TGTGCCACCTTGGGACACCTCCAAGAGACCCAGTACTTC. Translated: CATLGHLQETQYF.